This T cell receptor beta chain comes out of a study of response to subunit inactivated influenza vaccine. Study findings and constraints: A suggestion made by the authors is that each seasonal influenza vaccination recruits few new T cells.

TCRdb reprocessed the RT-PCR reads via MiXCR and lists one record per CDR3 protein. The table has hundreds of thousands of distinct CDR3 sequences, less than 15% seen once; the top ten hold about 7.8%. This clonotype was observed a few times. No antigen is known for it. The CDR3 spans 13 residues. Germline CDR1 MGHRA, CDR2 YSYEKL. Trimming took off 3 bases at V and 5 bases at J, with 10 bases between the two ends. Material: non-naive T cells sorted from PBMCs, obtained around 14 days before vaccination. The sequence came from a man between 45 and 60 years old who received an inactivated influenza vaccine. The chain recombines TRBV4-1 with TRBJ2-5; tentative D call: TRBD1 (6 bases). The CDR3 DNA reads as TGCGCCAGCAGCCAGCAGGGGTTGGAGACCCAGTACTTC. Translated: CASSQQGLETQYF.